This T cell receptor (beta chain) is from a study of technical replicates of blood from a handful of donors. Sequenced by immunoSEQ multiplex PCR; TCRdb stores in-frame clones only, minus some. There are roughly 80,000 clones in the sample; approximately 89% occur only once, and 0.35% to 0.45% lies in the top ten. With 6 bases removed from V and 3 bases from J, the gap between germline ends came to 12 bases. The CDR3 spans 12 residues. From germline, CDR1 is SQVTM and CDR2 ANQGSEA. The sequencing input was T cells isolated from PBMCs. The chain employs TRBV29-1 and TRBJ2-7, with no clear D. The TCR sequence derives from a human donor in good health. Here the CDR3 DNA reads TGCAGCGTCCGAATTTCGGTCTACGAGCAGTACTTC. Translated: CSVRISVYEQYF.